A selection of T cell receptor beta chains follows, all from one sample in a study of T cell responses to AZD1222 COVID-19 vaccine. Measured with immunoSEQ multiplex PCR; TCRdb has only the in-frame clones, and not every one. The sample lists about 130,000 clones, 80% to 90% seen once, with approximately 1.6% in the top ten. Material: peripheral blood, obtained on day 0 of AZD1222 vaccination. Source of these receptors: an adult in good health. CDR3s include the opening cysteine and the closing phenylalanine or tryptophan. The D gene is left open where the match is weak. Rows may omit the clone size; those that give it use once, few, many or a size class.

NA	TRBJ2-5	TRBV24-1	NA	CATSDFLRGGGETQYF	TGTGCCACCAGTGATTTCCTTCGGGGAGGGGGAGAGACCCAGTACTTC
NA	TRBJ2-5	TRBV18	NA	CASSPRQQAQETQYF	TGTGCCAGCTCACCAAGACAACAAGCCCAAGAGACCCAGTACTTC
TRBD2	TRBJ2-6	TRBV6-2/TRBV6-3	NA	CASSPRGGSARPGANVLTF	TGTGCCAGCAGTCCCCGGGGGGGTTCGGCTCGGCCTGGGGCCAACGTCCTGACTTTC
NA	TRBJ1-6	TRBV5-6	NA	CASSPTGHYNSPLHF	TGTGCCAGCAGTCCAACGGGACACTATAATTCACCCCTCCACTTT
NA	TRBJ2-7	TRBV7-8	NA	CASSLVGRRSVEQYF	TGTGCCAGCAGCTTAGTGGGCCGTAGAAGTGTCGAGCAGTACTTC
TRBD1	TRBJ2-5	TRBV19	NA	CASSVTTGTGRQETQYF	TGTGCCAGTAGTGTAACTACCGGGACAGGGCGGCAAGAGACCCAGTACTTC
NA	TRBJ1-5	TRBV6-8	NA	CASSWEYRYSNQPQHF	TGTGCCAGCAGCTGGGAATACAGGTATAGCAATCAGCCCCAGCATTTT
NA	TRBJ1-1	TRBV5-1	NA	CASSAVLENTEAFF	TGCGCCAGCAGCGCAGTTCTCGAGAACACTGAAGCTTTCTTT
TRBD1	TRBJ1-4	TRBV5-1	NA	CASSLFGSGQGRNEKLFF	TGCGCCAGCAGCTTATTTGGGTCCGGACAGGGCAGGAATGAAAAACTGTTTTTT
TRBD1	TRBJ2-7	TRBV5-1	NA	CASSRQGNYEQYF	TGCGCCAGCAGCCGACAGGGTAACTACGAGCAGTACTTC
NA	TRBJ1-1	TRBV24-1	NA	CATSGVNTEAFF	TGTGCCACCAGTGGGGTGAACACTGAAGCTTTCTTT
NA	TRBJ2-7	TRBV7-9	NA	CASSFLNTGAYEQYF	TGTGCCAGCAGCTTCCTTAATACCGGGGCCTACGAGCAGTACTTC
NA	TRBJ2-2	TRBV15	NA	CATSRGGQGGGGELFF	TGTGCCACCAGCAGAGGAGGACAGGGAGGGGGCGGGGAGCTGTTTTTT
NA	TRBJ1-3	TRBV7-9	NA	CASSEVSGNTIYF	TGTGCCAGCAGCGAAGTCTCTGGAAACACCATATATTTT
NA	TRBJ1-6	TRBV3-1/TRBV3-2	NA	CASSQSGALHF	TGTGCCAGCAGCCAATCGGGAGCCCTCCACTTT
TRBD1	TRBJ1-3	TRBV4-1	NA	CASTRTGESGNTIYF	TGCGCCAGCACCCGGACAGGGGAGTCTGGAAACACCATATATTTT
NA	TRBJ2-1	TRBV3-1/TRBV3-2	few	CASSQGSEQFF	TGTGCCAGCAGCCAAGGAAGTGAGCAGTTCTTC
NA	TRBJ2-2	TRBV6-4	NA	CASSDMGNTGELFF	TGTGCCAGCAGTGACATGGGGAACACCGGGGAGCTGTTTTTT
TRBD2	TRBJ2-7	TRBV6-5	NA	CASSSRTSGYEQYF	TGTGCCAGCAGTTCGAGGACTAGCGGGTACGAGCAGTACTTC
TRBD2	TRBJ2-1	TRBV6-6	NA	CASSSKRERDEQFF	TGTGCCAGCAGTTCGAAGCGGGAGCGGGATGAGCAGTTCTTC
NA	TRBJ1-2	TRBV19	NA	CASRNISPLYFYGYTF	TGTGCCAGTAGAAATATCAGTCCTCTATACTTCTATGGCTACACCTTC
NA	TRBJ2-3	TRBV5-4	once	CASSSRDGTDTQYF	TGTGCCAGCAGCTCACGGGACGGCACAGATACGCAGTATTTT
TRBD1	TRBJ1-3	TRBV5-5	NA	CASSLSGTGGPGNTIYF	TGTGCCAGCAGCTTGTCCGGGACAGGGGGCCCTGGAAACACCATATATTTT
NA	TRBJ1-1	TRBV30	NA	CAWSSSGNTEAFF	TGTGCCTGGAGCAGTAGTGGGAACACTGAAGCTTTCTTT
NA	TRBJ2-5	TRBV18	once	CASRRGTTQETQYF	TGTGCCAGCCGACGGGGGACAACCCAAGAGACCCAGTACTTC
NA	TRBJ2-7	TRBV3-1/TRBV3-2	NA	CASSLSSAGLGQYF	TGTGCCAGCAGCCTCTCCTCAGCAGGTCTCGGGCAGTACTTC
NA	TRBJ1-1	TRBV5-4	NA	CASSEVNTEAFF	TGTGCCAGCAGCGAGGTAAACACTGAAGCTTTCTTT
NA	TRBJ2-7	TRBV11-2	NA	CASSLDVSSYEQYF	TGTGCCAGCAGCTTGGACGTGAGCTCCTACGAGCAGTACTTC
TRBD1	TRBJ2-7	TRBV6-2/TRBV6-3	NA	CASSHAGTGTYEQYF	TGTGCCAGCAGTCACGCCGGGACAGGGACTTACGAGCAGTACTTC
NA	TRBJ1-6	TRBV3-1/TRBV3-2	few	CASSQVPRGSSSPLHF	TGTGCCAGCAGCCAAGTCCCAAGGGGTAGTAGCTCACCCCTCCACTTT
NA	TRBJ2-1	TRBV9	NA	CASSERLGGYNEQFF	TGTGCCAGCAGCGAGCGGTTGGGGGGCTACAATGAGCAGTTCTTC
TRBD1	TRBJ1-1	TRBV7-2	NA	CASSYGTAKNTEAFF	TGTGCCAGCAGCTACGGGACAGCCAAGAACACTGAAGCTTTCTTT
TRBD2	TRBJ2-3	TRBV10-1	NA	CASSETPRRGVSTDTQYF	TGCGCCAGCAGTGAGACCCCTCGGCGGGGGGTCAGCACAGATACGCAGTATTTT
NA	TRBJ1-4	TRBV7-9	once	CASSRSLDEKLFF	TGTGCCAGCAGCCGATCACTTGATGAAAAACTGTTTTTT
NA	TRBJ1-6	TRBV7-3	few	CASSLRQYNSPLHF	TGTGCCAGCAGCTTACGACAGTATAATTCACCCCTCCACTTT
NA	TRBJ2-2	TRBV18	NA	CASSPSMPGPGELFF	TGTGCCAGCTCCCCTAGTATGCCGGGCCCCGGGGAGCTGTTTTTT
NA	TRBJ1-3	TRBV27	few	CASRTLQEARGNTIYF	TGTGCCAGCAGAACTCTCCAGGAGGCGCGGGGAAACACCATATATTTT
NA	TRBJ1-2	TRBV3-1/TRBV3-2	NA	CASSPGRYYGYTF	TGTGCCAGCAGCCCGGGACGTTACTATGGCTACACCTTC
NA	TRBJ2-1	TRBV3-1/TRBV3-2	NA	CASSPPWGEQFF	TGTGCCAGCAGCCCCCCGTGGGGTGAGCAGTTCTTC
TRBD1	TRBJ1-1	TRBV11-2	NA	CASSFMTGGTEAFF	TGTGCCAGCAGCTTTATGACAGGGGGCACTGAAGCTTTCTTT
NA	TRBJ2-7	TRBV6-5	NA	CASRAYEQYF	TGTGCCAGCAGGGCCTACGAGCAGTACTTC
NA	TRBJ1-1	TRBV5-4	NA	CASSLGGRMNTEAFF	TGTGCCAGCAGCTTGGGTGGACGTATGAACACTGAAGCTTTCTTT
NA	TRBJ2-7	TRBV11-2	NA	CASSLEWGRTADYEQYF	TGTGCCAGCAGCTTAGAATGGGGGAGGACAGCAGACTACGAGCAGTACTTC
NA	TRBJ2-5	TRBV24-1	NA	CATSGALSGDRETQYF	TGTGCCACCAGTGGTGCCCTAAGCGGAGATAGGGAGACCCAGTACTTC
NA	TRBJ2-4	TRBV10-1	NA	CASSPGEQNIQYF	TGCGCCAGCAGCCCAGGGGAGCAAAACATTCAGTACTTC
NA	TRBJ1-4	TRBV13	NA	CASSFGRVTNEKLFF	TGTGCCAGCAGCTTTGGTCGGGTGACTAATGAAAAACTGTTTTTT
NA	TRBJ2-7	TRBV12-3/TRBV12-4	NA	CASQLDTYEQYF	TGTGCCAGTCAGTTAGACACCTACGAGCAGTACTTC
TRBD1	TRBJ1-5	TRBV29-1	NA	CSVTFRDRGSQPQHF	TGCAGCGTTACATTCCGGGACAGGGGCTCTCAGCCCCAGCATTTT
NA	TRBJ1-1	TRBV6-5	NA	CASSYSSLKNTEAFF	TGTGCCAGCAGTTACTCGTCCCTGAAGAACACTGAAGCTTTCTTT
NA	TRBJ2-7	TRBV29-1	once	CSVVGDAKGARYEQYF	TGCAGCGTTGTGGGGGATGCGAAAGGGGCCCGCTACGAGCAGTACTTC
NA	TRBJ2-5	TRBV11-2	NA	CASSLVQGLETQYF	TGTGCCAGCAGCTTAGTGCAGGGCTTGGAGACCCAGTACTTC
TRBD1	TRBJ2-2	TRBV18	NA	CASSSTGLSNTGELFF	TGTGCCAGCTCCTCGACAGGGCTTTCGAACACCGGGGAGCTGTTTTTT
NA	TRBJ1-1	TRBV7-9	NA	CASSVGPKAFF	TGTGCCAGCAGCGTGGGACCGAAAGCTTTCTTT
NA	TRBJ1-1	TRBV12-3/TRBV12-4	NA	CASSRSGNTEAFF	TGTGCCAGCAGTCGTAGTGGTAACACTGAAGCTTTCTTT
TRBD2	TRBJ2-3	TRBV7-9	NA	CASSLAERGFSDTQYF	TGTGCCAGCAGCTTAGCGGAGCGGGGTTTCTCGGATACGCAGTATTTT
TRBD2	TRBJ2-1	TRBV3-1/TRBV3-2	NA	CASSQDGIAGGPNEQFF	TGTGCCAGCAGCCAAGATGGAATAGCGGGAGGACCGAATGAGCAGTTCTTC
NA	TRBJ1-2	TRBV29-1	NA	CSVQVRTANYGYTF	TGCAGCGTTCAAGTTAGGACGGCTAACTATGGCTACACCTTC
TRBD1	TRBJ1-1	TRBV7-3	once	CASSPDRAGTEAFF	TGTGCCAGCAGCCCCGACAGGGCCGGGACTGAAGCTTTCTTT
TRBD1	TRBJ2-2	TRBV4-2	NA	CASSQLTGTNTGELFF	TGTGCCAGCAGCCAACTGACAGGGACGAACACCGGGGAGCTGTTTTTT
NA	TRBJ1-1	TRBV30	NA	CAWTGRGPNTEAFF	TGTGCCTGGACCGGGCGGGGGCCGAACACTGAAGCTTTCTTT